A selection of T cell receptor beta chains follows, all from one sample in a study of T cell repertoires in cytomegalovirus infection. TCRdb reprocessed the reads with MiXCR, giving one entry per CDR3 protein. This table has about 460,000 distinct CDR3 sequences, 10% to 12% appearing once. Sequences were obtained from PBMCs. These receptors all come from a human donor in good health (CMV status not recorded). Some clones in this sample may be carry-over from other donors' samples. CDR3s leave out the opening cysteine and the closing phenylalanine or tryptophan. Fields, in order: V gene, CDR3 protein.

>TRBV14
ASSSRESGANVLT
>TRBV20-1
SATREEAGGYT
>TRBV9
ASSGGVAKNIQY
>TRBV19
ASSMIALRGRGKNIQY
>TRBV2
ASSRRQLRNQPQH
>TRBV7-8
ASSLRAGGPYEQY
>TRBV2
ASSPEGGNTGELF
>TRBV6-1
ASCTDYQPQH
>TRBV5-1
ASSLWTGTNTEAF
>TRBV3-1
ASSLRTGGRSYEQY
>TRBV5-4
ASSLVGYSSPLH
>TRBV10-2
ASVRDSKEAF
>TRBV28
ASSPLGAGTEAF
>TRBV12-3/TRBV12-4
ASSLKRGVETQY
>TRBV7-6
ASSPGPETLF
>TRBV12-3/TRBV12-4
ASSLERGLDTQY
>TRBV20-1
SAREGAGTGRNSPLH
>TRBV11-2
ASSWRTGKMNTEAF
>TRBV5-1
ASKGLAGTNEQF
>TRBV27
ASSAGTGGTDTQY
>TRBV6-5
ASSYSGAVNTEAF
>TRBV29-1
SVGGTLGIQY
>TRBV4-2
ASSQGGTYNEQF
>TRBV24-1
ATSDAGLAGNTGELF
>TRBV11-2
ASSPQLGSGYT
>TRBV5-5
ASSLRLSSSYEQY